One sample yielded the 10 T cell receptor beta chains listed below, sequenced in a study of blood T cells in healthy people across ages. Together with a sample-barcoded 5' primer, a J-beta primer mix was included in a second PCR lasting roughly 6 to 12 cycles. One entry per CDR3 protein results from TCRdb running MiXCR on the 5' RACE reads. The sample has around 750,000 distinct CDR3 sequences; approximately 55% are singletons. The specimen sequenced was blood. These receptors originate from a man older than 75 in good health.

This clonotype was observed a handful of times. This sequence joins TRBV15 and TRBJ2-1, with TRBD2 as a possible D gene (6 bases). V gave up 0 bases and J gave up 10 bases, with 19 bases separating them. Looked up from germline, CDR1 is LNHNV and CDR2 is YYDKDF (reference sequence). The CDR3 runs 16 residues. CDR3 residues: CATSRDPPGLLSEQFF. The DNA of the CDR3 is TGTGCCACCAGCAGAGACCCGCCGGGACTCCTCTCGGAGCAGTTCTTC.

This clonotype was detected only a few times. The chain uses TRBV7-9 and TRBJ2-7; D is ambiguous. V was cut by 3 bases and J by 6 bases, with 9 bases left in between. The CDR3 runs to 12 residues. In germline, CDR1 is SEHNR, CDR2 FQNEAQ (reference sequence). CDR3 nucleotide sequence: TGTGCCAGCAGCTTGGGCCCCCCCGAGCAGTACTTC. It encodes CASSLGPPEQYF.

This chain joins TRBV7-2 and TRBJ2-7; 8 nucleotides line up with TRBD1. The CDR3 covers 14 residues. The germline V gene encodes CDR1 SGHTA and CDR2 FQGNSA. J gave up 3 bases and V 4 bases, and 5 bases lay outside the gene matches. CDR3 region: CASSSTGVRYEQYF. The CDR3 bases are TGTGCCAGCAGCTCGACAGGGGTTCGCTACGAGCAGTACTTC.

This chain's CDR3 is CASSFSGGEGDEQYF. The CDR3 nucleotides are TGTGCCAGCAGCTTCTCGGGGGGGGAAGGAGACGAGCAGTACTTC. The genes are TRBV9 and TRBJ2-7; TRBD2 matches 8 bases. J gave up 5 bases and V 4 bases, and 11 bases lay outside the gene matches. The CDR3 spans 15 residues. CDR1 SGDLS and CDR2 YYNGEE come from the germline V gene.

The rearrangement links TRBV2 to TRBJ1-6; no clear D gene. This CDR3 has 11 residues. Trimming took off 6 bases at V and 10 bases at J, with 7 bases between the two ends. Germline CDR1 SNHLY, CDR2 FYNNEI. The CDR3 coding sequence is TGTGCCAGCAGCCTGAGGTCACCCCTCCACTTT. Translation: CASSLRSPLHF.

This chain uses TRBV7-9 with TRBJ1-1; D is ambiguous. CDR3 length: 17 amino acids. V lost 5 bases, J lost 3 bases, and 22 bases lay in between. Germline-derived CDR1 and CDR2 are SEHNR and FQNEAQ (reference sequence). The CDR3 DNA sequence: TGTGCCAGCAGCCTAATCGGGGAGAAAGGTTCATACACTGAAGCTTTCTTT. It specifies CASSLIGEKGSYTEAFF.

Worth noting for this clonotype: Its ends do not fully match the called genes, so a read error is possible. The chain uses TRBV2 and TRBJ2-7, with 12 bases that match TRBD2. Germline V gene lookup returns CDR1 SNHLY and CDR2 FYNNEI. The CDR3 is 15 residues long. CDR3 loop: CASTELTSGRYEQYF. The CDR3 DNA sequence: TGTGCCAGCACTGAATTGACTAGCGGGAGATACGAGCAGTACTTC.

The chain joins TRBV15 to TRBJ2-1; 8 bases fit TRBD2. The germline V gene has CDR1 LNHNV and CDR2 YYDKDF (reference sequence). J lost 0 bases, V lost 1 base, and 5 bases had no gene match. The CDR3 extends over 17 amino acids. CDR3 sequence (DNA): TGTGCCACCAGCAGAGGGGCGGGAGGTAGCTCCTACAATGAGCAGTTCTTC. Translated, it gives CATSRGAGGSSYNEQFF.

The chain is built from TRBV11-2 and TRBJ2-3, with 11 nucleotides matching TRBD2. J gave up 0 bases and V 5 bases, and 7 bases lay outside the gene matches. CDR1 and CDR2 from the germline V gene are SGHAT and FQNNGV. This CDR3 has 17 residues. Here the CDR3 reads CASSPLGLAASTDTQYF. The CDR3, as DNA: TGTGCCAGCAGCCCACTGGGACTAGCGGCTAGCACAGATACGCAGTATTTT.

DNA for the CDR3: TGTGCCAGCCGAGGCAGAAAGAACACTGAAGCTTTCTTT. Residues: CASRGRKNTEAFF. This chain uses TRBV28 with TRBJ1-1; D not certain. V lost 8 bases and J lost 1, with 11 bases in between. The germline CDR1 and CDR2 sequences are MDHEN and SYDVKM. This CDR3 is 13 amino acids long. Full variable domain (remainder filled in from reference TRBV28 and TRBJ1-1): DVKVTQSSRYLVKRTGEKVFLECVQDMDHENMFWYRQDPGLGLRLIYFSYDVKMKEKGDIPEGYSVSREKKERFSLILESASTNQTSMYLCASRGRKNTEAFFGQGTRLTVV.